The 32 T cell receptor beta chains below come from one sample, sequenced in a study of post-analysis software for immune sequencing data. For these receptors, no antigen is known. Findings and caveats of the study: Controls had lower frequencies than patients of roughly five TRBV segments, which included TRBV5-6, TRBV5-1 and TRBV20-1.

Prepared libraries of TCR beta cDNA carried unique molecular identifiers. TCRdb reprocessed the PCR reads via MiXCR and lists one record per CDR3 protein. The sample consists of under 900,000 distinct CDR3 sequences, around 53% of them appearing once. The specimen was blood. Receptors originate from a girl aged 5 to 17 with multiple sclerosis.

There are a few counts of this clonotype. The rearrangement joins TRBV12-3 or TRBV12-4 to TRBJ2-7, with 8 positions matching TRBD1. The CDR3 length is 15 residues. The J segment lost 2 bases and the V segment lost 1 base, leaving 4 bases of the junction unmatched. The CDR3 nucleotides are TGTGCCAGCAGTTTAGGTCCACAGGGGGCCTACGAGCAGTACTTC. Encoded protein: CASSLGPQGAYEQYF.

The J gene is TRBJ2-7, the V gene TRBV5-5; D might be TRBD1 (5 bases). Between the trimmed V and J ends, which lost 0 bases and 3 bases, there was a span of 16 bases. The CDR3 has 16 amino acids. Germline-derived CDR1 and CDR2 are SGHKS and YYEKEE (reference sequence). The CDR3 is CASSLVPGWEDYEQYF. The CDR3 bases are TGTGCCAGCAGCTTGGTCCCAGGGTGGGAAGACTACGAGCAGTACTTC.

This clonotype showed up just once. This chain connects TRBV3-1 to TRBJ2-4; possibly TRBD2 for D (5 bases). The end of the DNA aligns better with TRBJ2-7, so the J call may be wrong. The CDR3 runs to 14 residues. In germline, CDR1 is LGHDT, CDR2 YNNKEL (reference sequence). The CDR3 is CASSQYEGNYEQYF. The CDR3 DNA is TGTGCCAGCAGCCAATATGAGGGAAATTACGAGCAGTACTTC.

This clonotype was counted between two and nine times. V and J are TRBV7-9 and TRBJ2-3; a weak D match, TRBD1 (6 bases). Germline V lookup: CDR1 SEHNR, CDR2 FQNEAQ (reference sequence). Trimming took off 3 bases at V and 1 base at J, with 8 bases between the two ends. The CDR3 runs to 14 residues. The CDR3 bases are TGTGCCAGCAGCTTGGACAGACGCACAGATACGCAGTATTTT. It codes for CASSLDRRTDTQYF. Full variable domain (outside the CDR3, taken from reference TRBV7-9 and TRBJ2-3): DTGVSQNPRHKITKRGQNVTFRCDPISEHNRLYWYRQTLGQGPEFLTYFQNEAQLEKSRLLSDRFSAERPKGSFSTLEIQRTEQGDSAMYLCASSLDRRTDTQYFGPGTRLTVL.

This chain joins TRBV25-1 and TRBJ2-1; no firm D call. The V and J ends lost 5 bases and 5 bases respectively, with 19 bases between them. This CDR3 is built from 16 residues. Looked up from germline, CDR1 is MGHDK and CDR2 is SYGVNS. CDR3 amino acids: CASSIRVGLENNEQFF. The CDR3 coding sequence is TGTGCCAGCAGTATCCGGGTGGGCTTGGAGAACAATGAGCAGTTCTTC.

Remarks on this clonotype: The junction shows a germline mismatch at one end, possibly a read error. The chain employs TRBV7-7 and TRBJ2-1, with 7 bases aligning to TRBD2. The CDR3 spans 17 residues. Germline values: CDR1 SSHAT, CDR2 FNYEAQ (reference sequence). The CDR3 reads CASSSTPRGGRYNEQFF. The CDR3 nucleotides are TGTGCTAGCAGCTCCACCCCTCGCGGGGGTCGCTACAATGAGCAGTTCTTC.

This chain joins TRBV20-1 and TRBJ2-5, with D maybe TRBD1 (6 bases). Germline loops: CDR1 DFQATT, CDR2 SNEGSKA (reference sequence). Deletions cut 0 bases from V and 2 bases from J, with 19 bases between. The CDR3 is 17 residues long. This CDR3 is CSARDRGTGRGQETQYF. In nucleotides, the CDR3 is TGCAGTGCTAGAGATCGGGGAACAGGGCGAGGACAAGAGACCCAGTACTTC.

The chain has TRBV5-6 and TRBJ1-2, with TRBD1 matching 8 bases. CDR1 SGHDT and CDR2 YYEEEE come from the germline V gene. CDR3 size: 16 residues. V shed 1 base and J 4 bases; nucleotides not matched to a gene: 9. For the CDR3, the DNA is TGTGCCAGCAGCTTGTACCGTTCAGGGGGCACCTATGGCTACACCTTC. Its translation is CASSLYRSGGTYGYTF.

The V gene is TRBV9, the J gene TRBJ2-5, with unresolved D. V lost 0 bases, J lost 1 base, and 7 bases lay in between. Germline V gives CDR1 SGDLS, CDR2 YYNGEE. The CDR3 runs 14 residues. CDR3 coding DNA: TGTGCCAGCAGCGTAGATGGGTCCCAAGAGACCCAGTACTTC. Amino acids: CASSVDGSQETQYF.

The chain links TRBV2 to TRBJ2-1; TRBD1 agrees at 9 bases. The V and J ends lost 11 bases and 8 bases, in that order; junction bases with no gene match: 13. The CDR3 contains 14 residues. The germline CDR1 and CDR2 sequences are SNHLY and FYNNEI. The CDR3, as DNA: TGTGCCGGAAGGGAGACAGGGGGACCGGATGAGCAGTTCTTC. Translating gives CAGRETGGPDEQFF.

The rearrangement links TRBV5-1 to TRBJ2-4; the D is unclear. The J call may be mistaken, given a closer DNA end match to TRBJ2-7. CDR1 SGHRS and CDR2 YFSETQ come from the germline V gene. This CDR3 spans 12 amino acids. The chain's CDR3 is CASSLESGEQYF. The CDR3 DNA reads TGCGCCAGCAGCTTGGAGTCCGGCGAGCAGTACTTC.

The V gene is TRBV29-1, the J gene TRBJ1-5; D remains ambiguous. Germline V gene sequence: CDR1 SQVTM, CDR2 ANQGSEA. The CDR3 extends over 13 amino acids. V shed 4 bases and J shed 4 bases, with 11 bases lying between them. CDR3 sequence reads: CSVVTDPNQPQHF. CDR3 bases: TGCAGCGTTGTCACCGACCCGAATCAGCCCCAGCATTTT.

About this clonotype itself: A read error may explain this, as a much larger clone is one base away. V gene TRBV7-9 combines with J gene TRBJ2-7; a possible D gene is TRBD1 (8 bases). Germline V gene lookup returns CDR1 SEHNR and CDR2 FQNEAQ (reference sequence). This CDR3 has 16 amino acids. Trimming took off 5 bases at V and 2 bases at J, with 19 bases between the two ends. CDR3 DNA: TGTGCCAGCAGCCATGCCGGACAGGGAGGGCCCTACGAGCAGTACTTC. Protein product: CASSHAGQGGPYEQYF.

The CDR3 DNA reads as TGCAGTGCTAGAGATCGGGCAGACCACTACAATGAGCAGTTCTTC. It codes for CSARDRADHYNEQFF. The chain combines TRBV20-1 with TRBJ2-1, with D unresolved. V lost 0 bases, J lost 3 bases, and 12 bases lay in between. Germline V lookup: CDR1 DFQATT, CDR2 SNEGSKA (reference sequence). This CDR3 has 15 amino acids.

CDR3 nucleotide sequence: TGCGCCAGCAGCCAAGGACAGGCGACCTCCTACGAGCAGTACTTC. Protein: CASSQGQATSYEQYF. This rearrangement joins TRBV5-1 to TRBJ2-7, with 7 bases that match TRBD1. Germline V gene lookup returns CDR1 SGHRS and CDR2 YFSETQ. After removal of 4 bases from V and 0 bases from J, the junction contained 7 bases not matched to a gene. The CDR3 is 15 amino acids.

The chain carries TRBV12-3 or TRBV12-4 and TRBJ1-2, with a possible D match to TRBD1 (6 bases). The CDR3 sequence is 14 residues long. The ends were cut back, 5 bases at V and 3 bases at J, with 13 bases in the middle. The CDR3 reads CASSQYRVDYGYTF. The CDR3 DNA follows: TGTGCCAGCAGTCAGTACAGGGTTGACTATGGCTACACCTTC.

This clonotype was seen more than once but under ten times. The chain combines TRBV20-1 with TRBJ1-1; D not resolved. This CDR3 is 12 amino acids long. CDR1 is DFQATT, CDR2 SNEGSKA, per germline (reference sequence). V was cut by 5 bases and J by 6 bases, with 13 bases left in between. The CDR3 spells CSAAPGSAEAFF. The CDR3 DNA reads as TGCAGTGCTGCCCCGGGAAGCGCTGAAGCTTTCTTT.

A few counts support this clonotype. This chain's CDR3 is CSASNRDYSSYEQYF. The CDR3 DNA is TGCAGTGCTAGTAATCGGGACTACAGCTCCTACGAGCAGTACTTC. The V and J genes are TRBV20-1 and TRBJ2-7, with 7 bases that match TRBD2. CDR1 is DFQATT and CDR2 is SNEGSKA in the germline V gene (reference sequence). Trimming took 3 bases from V and 0 from J; bases not matched to a gene: 8. The CDR3 contains 15 residues.

The V call is TRBV7-9, the J call TRBJ2-7; D unresolved. Matching the DNA end better, TRBJ2-5 makes the J call doubtful. The CDR3 sequence is 13 residues long. Germline-derived CDR1 and CDR2 are SEHNR and FQNEAQ (reference sequence). DNA for the CDR3: TGTGCCAGCAGCTTAGCCCAACAAGAGACCCAGTACTTC. Residues: CASSLAQQETQYF.

This chain joins TRBV5-1 and TRBJ2-5, with a possible D match to TRBD1 (6 bases). The J call may be incorrect, as the DNA end agrees better with TRBJ2-7. CDR1 is SGHRS, CDR2 YFSETQ, per germline. CDR3 length: 14 residues. CDR3 loop: CASSLLSGAGEQYF. The CDR3 DNA follows: TGCGCCAGCAGCTTGTTGTCAGGGGCGGGCGAGCAGTACTTC.

This clonotype appeared a single time. The V gene is TRBV13, the J gene TRBJ2-7; unclear D gene. Germline CDR1 PRHDT, CDR2 FYEKMQ (reference sequence). This CDR3 spans 15 amino acids. The V end lost 4 bases, the J end lost 0 bases, and 13 bases lay between the germline ends. The CDR3: CASSYLAQSSYEQYF. The CDR3, as DNA: TGTGCCAGCAGCTACTTAGCCCAGAGCTCCTACGAGCAGTACTTC.

This clonotype was observed a handful of times. V usage is TRBV6-1 and J usage is TRBJ2-7; 8 bases match TRBD1. The trim removed 4 bases at V and 2 bases at J, leaving 4 bases unmatched. Germline assignment: CDR1 MNHNS and CDR2 SASEGT. The CDR3 is made up of 14 amino acids. In DNA form, the CDR3 reads TGTGCCAGCAGTGCGGGACAGGCCACCTACGAGCAGTACTTC. Residues: CASSAGQATYEQYF.

The rearrangement links TRBV20-1 to TRBJ2-5, with D maybe TRBD2 (7 bases). The DNA end is more similar to TRBJ2-7, so the J call may be wrong. The germline V gene encodes CDR1 DFQATT and CDR2 SNEGSKA (reference sequence). CDR3 length: 15 residues. The CDR3 nucleotides are TGCAGTGCTATTTCCCTCCGGGGGGCCACCTACGAGCAGTACTTC. It encodes CSAISLRGATYEQYF.

To note about this clonotype: An end of the junction differs from the germline gene, which may be a read error. This chain links TRBV6-2 or TRBV6-3 with TRBJ2-5; 12 nucleotides agree with TRBD2. The CDR3 is made up of 14 amino acids. Per germline, CDR1 MNHEY and CDR2 SVGEGT. Written as DNA, the CDR3 is TGTGCCAGCAGTCCCTTGACTAGCGGGGGCCTTCGTTTCTTC. It codes for CASSPLTSGGLRFF.

This clonotype was counted a few times. The V call is TRBV12-3 or TRBV12-4, the J call TRBJ1-1, with TRBD1 identical over 9 bases. The CDR3 consists of 15 residues. Unmatched junction bases numbered 11, after V lost 5 bases and J lost 7 bases. Here the CDR3 DNA reads TGTGCCAGCAGTCCGGGACAGGGCTTGGTAGGTGAAGCTTTCTTT. Translating it yields CASSPGQGLVGEAFF.

V usage is TRBV15 and J usage is TRBJ1-5, with D uncertain. The CDR3 covers 16 residues. Trimming pared 0 bases from V and 2 bases from J, leaving 11 bases between. Germline lookup yields CDR1 LNHNV and CDR2 YYDKDF (reference sequence). The CDR3 bases are TGTGCCACCAGCAGAGATGGTGCCGAGGGCAATCAGCCCCAGCATTTT. It yields the protein CATSRDGAEGNQPQHF. The variable domain in full, completed from reference TRBV15 and TRBJ1-5, reads DAMVIQNPRYQVTQFGKPVTLSCSQTLNHNVMYWYQQKSSQAPKLLFHYYDKDFNNEADTPDNFQSRRPNTSFCFLDIRSPGLGDTAMYLCATSRDGAEGNQPQHFGDGTRLSIL.

This clonotype was recorded a few times. The gene calls are TRBV15 and TRBJ2-5; 7 bases agree with TRBD1. The germline gives CDR1 LNHNV, CDR2 YYDKDF (reference sequence). The V segment lost 1 base and the J segment 2 bases; nucleotides outside the gene matches: 1. This CDR3 has 14 amino acids. The CDR3 DNA follows: TGTGCCACCAGCAGAGCGGGACAGCAAGAGACCCAGTACTTC. It encodes CATSRAGQQETQYF.

The V and J genes are TRBV30 and TRBJ1-2, with D unclear. The V end lost 3 bases, the J end lost 0 bases, and 14 bases lay between the germline ends. Germline assignment: CDR1 GTSNPN and CDR2 SVGIG (reference sequence). The CDR3 contains 15 residues. The CDR3 sequence: CAWSERGLPNYGYTF. CDR3 DNA: TGTGCCTGGAGCGAACGCGGGCTTCCTAACTATGGCTACACCTTC.

This clonotype came up a few times. The rearrangement joins TRBV7-2 to TRBJ1-5, with D unresolved. Trimming left V 4 bases short and J 5 bases short, with 9 bases between. Germline V gene lookup returns CDR1 SGHTA and CDR2 FQGNSA. The CDR3 extends over 13 amino acids. For the CDR3, the DNA is TGTGCCAGCAGCTCAAATCCCGATCAGCCCCAGCATTTT. Amino acid sequence: CASSSNPDQPQHF.

The DNA for the CDR3 is TGTGCCAGCAGTTACACCGGGACAGGGTCTAACGAGCAGTACTTC. Translation: CASSYTGTGSNEQYF. The rearrangement links TRBV6-6 to TRBJ2-7; 9 bases are a match to TRBD1. This CDR3 region has 15 residues. The trim removed 2 bases at V and 5 bases at J, leaving 7 bases unmatched. Germline values: CDR1 MNHNY, CDR2 SVGAGI (reference sequence).

This sequence joins TRBV2 and TRBJ2-7; TRBD1 or TRBD2 may be the D gene (7 bases each). The germline V gene encodes CDR1 SNHLY and CDR2 FYNNEI. Deletions cut 8 bases from V and 5 bases from J, with 22 bases between. CDR3 size: 15 residues. CDR3 amino acids: CASYRWQGGMNEQYF. The CDR3 DNA sequence: TGTGCCAGCTACAGATGGCAGGGGGGGATGAACGAGCAGTACTTC.

This clonotype has ten or more counts. The J gene is TRBJ1-2, the V gene TRBV7-2; D is ambiguous. The V and J ends lost 3 bases and 8 bases respectively, with 13 bases between them. There are 13 residues in the CDR3. CDR1 and CDR2 (germline): SGHTA, FQGNSA. The CDR3 region has the DNA TGTGCCAGCAGCTTGGATGGCCGGCGAGGCTACACCTTC. This encodes CASSLDGRRGYTF. The entire variable domain, with the rest obtained from reference TRBV7-2 and TRBJ1-2, is as follows: GAGVSQSPSNKVTEKGKDVELRCDPISGHTALYWYRQSLGQGLEFLIYFQGNSAPDKSGLPSDRFSAERTGGSVSTLTIQRTQQEDSAVYLCASSLDGRRGYTFGSGTRLTVV.